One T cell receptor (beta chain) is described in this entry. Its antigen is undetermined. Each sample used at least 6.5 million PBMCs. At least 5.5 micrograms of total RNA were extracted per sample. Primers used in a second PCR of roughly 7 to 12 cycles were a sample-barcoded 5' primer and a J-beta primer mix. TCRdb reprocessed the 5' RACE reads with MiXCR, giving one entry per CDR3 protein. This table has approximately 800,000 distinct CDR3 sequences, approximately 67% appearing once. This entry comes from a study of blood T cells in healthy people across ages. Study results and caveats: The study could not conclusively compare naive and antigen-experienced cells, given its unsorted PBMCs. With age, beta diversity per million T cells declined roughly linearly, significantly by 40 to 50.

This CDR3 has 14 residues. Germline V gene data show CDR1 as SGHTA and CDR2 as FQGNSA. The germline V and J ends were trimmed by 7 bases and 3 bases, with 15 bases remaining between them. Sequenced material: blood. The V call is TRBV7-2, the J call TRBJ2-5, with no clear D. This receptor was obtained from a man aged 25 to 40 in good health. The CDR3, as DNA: TGTGCCAGCACCCCGAGTTTGAGCGAAGAGACCCAGTACTTC. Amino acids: CASTPSLSEETQYF.